One and the same sample provided the 30 T cell receptor beta chains below, sequenced in a study of cytomegalovirus exposure and HLA in healthy donors. The PCR used 60 Vbeta and 13 Jbeta primers. Sequenced by immunoSEQ multiplex PCR; TCRdb stores in-frame clones only, minus some. Here the sample spans roughly 120,000 clones, 65% to 80% being singletons. Sequencing used PBMCs. The receptors shown here come from a woman between 40 and 50 years old in good health and CMV-seropositive.

The gene calls are TRBV19 and TRBJ2-5; 7 bases agree with TRBD1. V lost 7 bases, J lost 3 bases, and 8 bases stayed unmatched. Looked up from germline, CDR1 is LNHDA and CDR2 is SQIVND (reference sequence). This CDR3 is built from 14 residues. CDR3: CASTPGDREETQYF. As DNA, the CDR3 is TGTGCCAGTACTCCCGGCGACAGGGAAGAGACCCAGTACTTC.

The chain is built from TRBV30 and TRBJ1-1, with 7 bases identical to TRBD1. Germline loops: CDR1 GTSNPN, CDR2 SVGIG (reference sequence). V dropped 7 bases and J dropped 3; count of bases not matched to a gene: 11. CDR3 length equals 14 residues. The CDR3 region is CAYQTGSGDTEAFF. The CDR3 DNA follows: TGTGCCTACCAGACAGGGTCCGGCGACACTGAAGCTTTCTTT. The full variable domain, in which reference TRBV30 and TRBJ1-1 provide the parts outside the CDR3, is SQTIHQWPATLVQPVGSPLSLECTVEGTSNPNLYWYRQAAGRGLQLLFYSVGIGQISSEVPQNLSASRPQDRQFILSSKKLLLSDSGFYLCAYQTGSGDTEAFFGQGTRLTVV.

The J gene is TRBJ1-1, the V gene TRBV2; weak D call: TRBD1 (6 bases). The CDR3 runs to 13 residues. The germline V gene has CDR1 SNHLY and CDR2 FYNNEI. Trimming left V 10 bases short and J 0 bases short, with 12 bases between. The DNA of the CDR3 is TGTGCCACACGGACAGAGATGAACACTGAAGCTTTCTTT. Amino acid sequence: CATRTEMNTEAFF.

V gene TRBV30 combines with J gene TRBJ1-5; the D gene is possibly TRBD1 (6 bases). Germline lookup yields CDR1 GTSNPN and CDR2 SVGIG (reference sequence). V was trimmed by 0 bases and J by 5 bases, leaving 14 bases between them. The CDR3 extends over 15 amino acids. DNA of the CDR3: TGTGCCTGGAGTGTAGTAAGAACAGGGCATCAGCCCCAGCATTTT. Encoded protein: CAWSVVRTGHQPQHF.

The chain combines TRBV30 with TRBJ1-2; 8 bases fit TRBD1. CDR1 and CDR2 from the germline V gene are GTSNPN and SVGIG (reference sequence). Trimming removed 0 bases from V and 3 bases from J; junction bases left unmatched: 3. This CDR3 has 14 residues. The CDR3 protein is CAWSVQGGHYGYTF. The CDR3 DNA is TGTGCCTGGAGTGTACAGGGGGGCCACTATGGCTACACCTTC.

This clone was counted only a few times. The chain links TRBV5-1 to TRBJ2-1; 8 bases fit TRBD1. CDR3 length: 14 amino acids. Germline trimming cut 2 bases from V and 8 bases from J; bases unmatched to any gene: 6. The germline gives CDR1 SGHRS, CDR2 YFSETQ. DNA for the CDR3: TGCGCCAGCAGCTTCGACAGGGGTATCGATGAGCAGTTCTTC. Its translation: CASSFDRGIDEQFF.

The CDR3 coding sequence is TGTGCCTGGAGTCAGTATAAAGATACGCAGTATTTT. It codes for CAWSQYKDTQYF. This sequence joins TRBV30 and TRBJ2-3; no clear D gene. The CDR3 spans 12 residues. Germline-derived CDR1 and CDR2 are GTSNPN and SVGIG (reference sequence). The V and J ends lost 2 bases and 5 bases respectively, with 8 bases between them.

This rearrangement joins TRBV12-5 to TRBJ1-2, with D tentatively TRBD1 (5 bases). The length of the CDR3 is 13 residues. Trimming removed 1 base at V and 4 bases at J, with 7 bases between. Germline V gene data show CDR1 as LGHNT and CDR2 as FRNRAP. The CDR3: CASGLEGVYGYTF. Written as DNA, the CDR3 is TGTGCTAGTGGTTTGGAAGGGGTCTATGGCTACACCTTC.

This clone was found once. The gene calls are TRBV10-3 and TRBJ1-5; 8 bases are a match to TRBD1. V shed 3 bases, J shed 0 bases, and the junction held 7 bases outside the gene matches. Germline-derived CDR1 and CDR2 are ENHRY and SYGVKD. The CDR3 consists of 17 residues. This CDR3 is CAISEGQGGDSNQPQHF. The CDR3 DNA follows: TGTGCCATCAGTGAAGGACAGGGAGGGGATAGCAATCAGCCCCAGCATTTT.

The CDR3 spells CASSLANPGRSNQPQHF. CDR3 bases: TGTGCCAGCAGCTTGGCCAATCCGGGTAGGAGCAATCAGCCCCAGCATTTT. The rearrangement joins TRBV5-6 to TRBJ1-5; D not resolved. V was clipped by 0 bases and J by 1 base, with 14 bases between them. Germline V gene lookup returns CDR1 SGHDT and CDR2 YYEEEE. The CDR3 covers 17 residues.

This clone was detected a few times. The V and J genes are TRBV4-3 and TRBJ1-2; D uncertain. The CDR3 has 15 residues. Trimming left V 2 bases short and J 4 bases short, with 14 bases between. The germline CDR1 and CDR2 sequences are LGHNA and YSLEER. CDR3 protein: CASSQSRGSGYGYTF. As DNA, the CDR3 is TGCGCCAGCAGCCAATCGAGAGGGTCGGGCTATGGCTACACCTTC.

A few counts support this clone. The V and J genes are TRBV5-1 and TRBJ2-6, with D perhaps TRBD1 (6 bases). The CDR3 has 18 amino acids. V lost 4 bases and J lost 0, with 17 bases in between. Germline CDR1 SGHRS, CDR2 YFSETQ. DNA of the CDR3: TGCGCCAGCAGCCCCGCCTTAGGGGGTCTCTCTGGGGCCAACGTCCTGACTTTC. It codes for CASSPALGGLSGANVLTF. The entire variable domain, with the rest obtained from reference TRBV5-1 and TRBJ2-6, is as follows: KAGVTQTPRYLIKTRGQQVTLSCSPISGHRSVSWYQQTPGQGLQFLFEYFSETQRNKGNFPGRFSGRQFSNSRSEMNVSTLELGDSALYLCASSPALGGLSGANVLTFGAGSRLTVL.

This clone was found a few times. The rearrangement uses TRBV30 and TRBJ2-2, with a weak D call TRBD1 (5 bases). CDR1 is GTSNPN and CDR2 is SVGIG in the germline V gene (reference sequence). This CDR3 is 14 amino acids long. Deletions cut 0 bases from V and 4 bases from J, with 9 bases between. The CDR3 bases are TGTGCCTGGAGTGTAGGGGTAGGCACCGGGGAGCTGTTTTTT. Translating gives CAWSVGVGTGELFF.

The chain couples TRBV6-5 to TRBJ2-2; D is uncertain. This CDR3 is built from 13 residues. V lost 6 bases, J lost 1 base, and 6 bases lay in between. CDR1 is MNHEY and CDR2 is SVGAGI in the germline V gene. CDR3 region: CASRQLNTGELFF. CDR3 coding DNA: TGTGCCAGCAGGCAGTTGAACACCGGGGAGCTGTTTTTT.

This clone was seen only a few times. V gene TRBV10-3 combines with J gene TRBJ2-2; D call uncertain. This CDR3 contains 15 residues. Germline CDR1 reads ENHRY; CDR2 reads SYGVKD. Trimming cost V 0 bases and J 2 bases, with 7 bases left between them. This chain's CDR3 is CAISESVRNTGELFF. CDR3 bases: TGTGCCATCAGTGAGTCTGTTAGAAACACCGGGGAGCTGTTTTTT.

This clone was detected only once. CDR3: CASSLFGEGSWIGANVLTF. The CDR3 nucleotides read TGTGCCAGCAGCTTATTTGGGGAGGGCTCTTGGATAGGGGCCAACGTCCTGACTTTC. J is TRBJ2-6 and V is TRBV7-2; 7 bases line up with TRBD2. Unmatched junction bases numbered 14, after V lost 2 bases and J lost 4 bases. The CDR3 runs 19 residues. In germline, CDR1 is SGHTA, CDR2 FQGNSA.

The rearrangement uses TRBV7-2 and TRBJ2-5; D unclear. The CDR3 spans 16 residues. CDR1 SGHTA and CDR2 FQGNSA come from the germline V gene. V gave up 1 base and J gave up 6 bases, with 18 bases separating them. CDR3 sequence reads: CASSLGSAGRWQTQYF. The CDR3 bases are TGTGCCAGCAGCTTAGGGTCGGCAGGCCGGTGGCAGACCCAGTACTTC.

The V call is TRBV28, the J call TRBJ2-5, with 8 bases that match TRBD1. The germline CDR1 and CDR2 sequences are MDHEN and SYDVKM. The CDR3 loop spans 16 amino acids. After removal of 4 bases from V and 3 bases from J, the junction contained 10 bases not matched to a gene. The CDR3 is CASSSSGTGAKETQYF. In nucleotides, the CDR3 is TGTGCCAGCAGTTCCTCCGGGACAGGAGCCAAAGAGACCCAGTACTTC.

J is TRBJ2-2 and V is TRBV5-4; 8 bases map to TRBD2. Looked up from germline, CDR1 is SGHNT and CDR2 is YYREEE (reference sequence). The V segment lost 4 bases and the J segment 2 bases; nucleotides outside the gene matches: 4. The CDR3 extends over 15 amino acids. The CDR3 reads CASSRGGLNTGELFF. The DNA for the CDR3 is TGTGCCAGCAGCCGCGGGGGGCTAAACACCGGGGAGCTGTTTTTT.

This clone appeared a single time. The chain is built from TRBV30 and TRBJ1-2; 7 nucleotides agree with TRBD1. The CDR3 contains 13 residues. The ends lost 3 bases at V and 4 bases at J; junction bases unmatched: 5. Germline lookup yields CDR1 GTSNPN and CDR2 SVGIG (reference sequence). CDR3 DNA sequence: TGTGCCTGGAGGGGACAGCAGACCTATGGCTACACCTTC. Protein product: CAWRGQQTYGYTF.

The genes are TRBV5-4 and TRBJ2-5; TRBD1 matches at 7 bases. The germline CDR1 and CDR2 sequences are SGHNT and YYREEE (reference sequence). The CDR3 consists of 16 residues. Trimming at V came to 1 base and at J to 2 bases, leaving 8 bases not matched to a gene. The CDR3 DNA is TGTGCCAGCAGCTTGTCACCAGGGGGATCACAAGAGACCCAGTACTTC. This encodes CASSLSPGGSQETQYF.

The V and J genes are TRBV7-2 and TRBJ2-1; 7 bases line up with TRBD2. The CDR3 sequence is 14 residues long. The ends lost 0 bases at V and 10 bases at J; junction bases unmatched: 6. Germline CDR1 reads SGHTA; CDR2 reads FQGNSA. CDR3: CASSLAYLAEEQFF. The CDR3 nucleotides are TGTGCCAGCAGCTTAGCGTACCTAGCGGAGGAGCAGTTCTTC.

The chain employs TRBV2 and TRBJ1-2, with a possible D match to TRBD1 (5 bases). The V and J ends lost 4 bases and 8 bases respectively, with 14 bases between them. Germline lookup yields CDR1 SNHLY and CDR2 FYNNEI. This CDR3 is built from 13 residues. CDR3 DNA: TGTGCCAGCAGTGGGACATCTTCGGCCGGCTACACCTTC. Translated, it gives CASSGTSSAGYTF.

The genes are TRBV6-5 and TRBJ1-2, with a tentative D call TRBD1 (5 bases). Trimming removed 6 bases at V and 0 bases at J, with 14 bases between. Per germline, CDR1 MNHEY and CDR2 SVGAGI. The CDR3 extends over 15 amino acids. This CDR3 is CASRNSGGANYGYTF. CDR3 nucleotide sequence: TGTGCCAGCAGAAATAGCGGGGGAGCTAACTATGGCTACACCTTC.

The gene calls are TRBV2 and TRBJ2-5; 16 bases line up with TRBD2. V was pared by 6 bases and J by 5 bases, with 18 bases of the junction left unmatched. This CDR3 has 20 residues. Germline V gene data show CDR1 as SNHLY and CDR2 as FYNNEI. As DNA, the CDR3 is TGTGCCAGCAGCAAACGGCCCCCCGGGACTAGCGGGGGGGCCTATGAGACCCAGTACTTC. Its protein is CASSKRPPGTSGGAYETQYF.

This clone has just a few counts. The CDR3 region is CASSAPGQGDYEQYF. The CDR3 nucleotides read TGTGCCAGCAGTGCACCGGGACAGGGCGACTACGAGCAGTACTTC. The rearrangement joins TRBV28 to TRBJ2-7, with 9 bases that match TRBD1. Trimming at V came to 5 bases and at J to 3 bases, leaving 8 bases not matched to a gene. CDR3 length equals 15 residues. Germline values: CDR1 MDHEN, CDR2 SYDVKM. Full variable domain (rest looked up from reference TRBV28 and TRBJ2-7): DVKVTQSSRYLVKRTGEKVFLECVQDMDHENMFWYRQDPGLGLRLIYFSYDVKMKEKGDIPEGYSVSREKKERFSLILESASTNQTSMYLCASSAPGQGDYEQYFGPGTRLTVT.

The chain recombines TRBV5-3 with TRBJ2-5; the D gene is possibly TRBD1 (6 bases). TRBV5-3 is filed as an ORF, its function uncertain. The CDR3 is made up of 16 amino acids. V lost 2 bases and J lost 6, with 20 bases in between. CDR3 in amino acids: CARSFQGQVFRKTQYF. The DNA of the CDR3 is TGTGCCAGAAGCTTCCAGGGACAAGTATTTAGGAAGACCCAGTACTTC.

V usage is TRBV5-8 and J usage is TRBJ1-4; 7 bases map to TRBD1. V gave up 4 bases and J gave up 5 bases; unmatched junction bases: 8. Germline V gene sequence: CDR1 SGHTS, CDR2 YDEGEE. The CDR3 length is 15 residues. The CDR3 loop reads CASSAGQVQNEKLFF. CDR3 DNA: TGTGCCAGCAGCGCTGGACAGGTCCAAAATGAAAAACTGTTTTTT.

In its sample, this clone was seen a few times. The V gene is TRBV2, the J gene TRBJ1-4; TRBD1 agrees at 7 bases. The CDR3 covers 16 residues. Trimming removed 7 bases from V and 3 bases from J; junction bases left unmatched: 11. Germline CDR1 reads SNHLY; CDR2 reads FYNNEI. CDR3 region: CASIGPRQGSNEKLFF. CDR3 coding DNA: TGTGCCAGCATAGGGCCTCGACAGGGTTCTAATGAAAAACTGTTTTTT.

V gene TRBV29-1 combines with J gene TRBJ2-1, with 12 bases fitting TRBD2. This CDR3 contains 14 residues. With 1 base clipped from V and 9 bases from J, the junction kept 4 bases outside the gene matches. Germline assignment: CDR1 SQVTM and CDR2 ANQGSEA. The DNA for the CDR3 is TGCAGCGTTGAAGGACTAGCGGGAGTAACTGAGCAGTTCTTC. Translation gives CSVEGLAGVTEQFF.